The 18 T cell receptor beta chains below were found in one sample sequenced in a study of tumor and adjacent non-tumor tissue in lung cancer. The template was RNA from unsorted bulk tissue. A modified ARM-PCR protocol with three rounds of nested PCR amplified TCRbeta. In TCRdb, the multiplex PCR reads were re-called with MiXCR into one record per CDR3 protein. The data contain about 200,000 distinct CDR3 sequences, 71% of them singletons. The sequenced material came from lung tumor tissue. The origin of the receptors is a man aged 60 to 75 with non-small cell lung cancer.

This clonotype has a single count. This chain joins TRBV24-1 and TRBJ2-2; 9 bases are a match to TRBD1. In germline, CDR1 is KGHDR, CDR2 SFDVKD. V dropped 4 bases and J dropped 4; count of bases not matched to a gene: 6. CDR3 size: 16 residues. The DNA for the CDR3 is TGTGCCACCAGTGAGGGGACAGGGAGGTCCACCGGGGAGCTGTTTTTT. This gives the protein CATSEGTGRSTGELFF.

Concerning this clonotype itself: Germline and junction disagree at one end, which may indicate a read error. The gene calls are TRBV5-4 and TRBJ2-2; 14 bases agree with TRBD2. The CDR3 contains 15 residues. The germline V gene encodes CDR1 SGHNT and CDR2 YYREEE (reference sequence). CDR3 amino acids: CASSRLAGGTGELYF. For the CDR3, the DNA is TGTGCCAGCAGCCGACTAGCGGGGGGGACCGGGGAGCTGTATTTT.

The genes are TRBV11-3 and TRBJ2-1, with 14 bases matching TRBD2. Germline CDR1 reads SGHNT; CDR2 reads YENEEA. The V segment lost 6 bases and the J segment 6 bases; nucleotides outside the gene matches: 4. This CDR3 contains 15 residues. CDR3 bases: TGTGCCAGCAGGGCAGGACTAGCGGGGGGCAATGAGCAGTTCTTC. Amino acid sequence: CASRAGLAGGNEQFF.

A remark on this clonotype: Since a much larger clone is just one base distant, this may be a read error. This sequence joins TRBV6-5 and TRBJ1-2, with no clear D. CDR1 is MNHEY and CDR2 is SVGAGI in the germline V gene. This CDR3 has 13 residues. The CDR3 DNA reads as TGTGCCAGCAGCCGAGAGTTGGGCTATGGCTACGCCTTC. Amino acid sequence: CASSRELGYGYAF.

About this clonotype itself: Being one base from a much bigger clone, this may be a read error. This rearrangement joins TRBV20-1 to TRBJ2-1; D is ambiguous. This CDR3 spans 13 amino acids. Looked up from germline, CDR1 is DFQATT and CDR2 is SNEGSKA (reference sequence). The CDR3 protein is CSAPTDSYNDQFF. The CDR3 region has the DNA TGCAGTGCTCCGACTGACTCATACAATGATCAGTTCTTC.

CDR3 residues: CANQGRLAGGGELFF. Written as DNA, the CDR3 is TGTGCCAACCAAGGGAGACTAGCGGGAGGAGGGGAGCTGTTTTTT. The chain couples TRBV6-5 to TRBJ2-2; 13 nucleotides align to TRBD2. This CDR3 has 15 residues. CDR1 and CDR2 from the germline V gene are MNHEY and SVGAGI. Trimming at V came to 10 bases and at J to 8 bases, leaving 10 bases not matched to a gene.

The V gene is TRBV5-4, the J gene TRBJ1-2; the D is unclear. V was pared by 1 base and J by 1 base, with 11 bases between. The germline V gene encodes CDR1 SGHNT and CDR2 YYREEE (reference sequence). There are 15 residues in the CDR3. CDR3 bases: TGTGCCAGCAGCTTGTTAGGAATAGATAACTATGGCTACACCTTC. Encoded protein: CASSLLGIDNYGYTF.

This sequence joins TRBV20-1 and TRBJ2-1; TRBD2 matches 14 bases. Per germline, CDR1 DFQATT and CDR2 SNEGSKA (reference sequence). J gave up 13 bases and V 3 bases, and 11 bases lay outside the gene matches. CDR3 length: 15 residues. This CDR3 is CSARTGLAGESVQFF. DNA of the CDR3: TGCAGTGCTAGGACGGGACTAGCGGGAGAGTCTGTACAGTTCTTC.

This clonotype was counted a few times. A much larger clone sits a single nucleotide away, making a read error possible. This rearrangement joins TRBV29-1 to TRBJ1-1; D ambiguous. The germline gives CDR1 SQVTM, CDR2 ANQGSEA. The CDR3 runs to 11 residues. V was shortened by 4 bases and J by 4 bases, with 7 bases between the two germline ends. The chain's CDR3 is CSVVKSTEAFF. CDR3 nucleotides: TGCAGCGTTGTCAAGAGCACTGAAGCTTTCTTT.

Of note for this clonotype: A much larger clone lies a single base off, so this may be a read error. This chain connects TRBV5-6 to TRBJ2-7, with 8 nucleotides matching TRBD2. Germline CDR1 is SGHDT and CDR2 is YYEEEE. This CDR3 region has 15 residues. V lost 1 base, J lost 3 bases, and 6 bases stayed unmatched. The CDR3 DNA reads as TGTGCCAGCAGCTTGTACAGCGGGAGTCTCTACGAGCAGTACTTC. It is translated as CASSLYSGSLYEQYF.

This clonotype was counted a single time. V is TRBV11-3 and J is TRBJ2-4; D gene ambiguous. This CDR3 comprises 12 residues. CDR1 and CDR2 (germline): SGHNT, YENEEA. V was cut by 9 bases and J by 2 bases, with 8 bases left in between. As DNA, the CDR3 is TGTGCCAGGAAGGGATCCAAAAACATTCAGTACTTC. It yields the protein CARKGSKNIQYF. Supplemented by reference TRBV11-3 and TRBJ2-4, the full variable domain reads EAGVVQSPRYKIIEKKQPVAFWCNPISGHNTLYWYLQNLGQGPELLIRYENEEAVDDSQLPKDRFSAERLKGVDSTLKIQPAELGDSAVYLCARKGSKNIQYFGAGTRLSVL.

This rearrangement joins TRBV24-1 to TRBJ2-3; TRBD2 aligns across 12 bases. The germline CDR1 and CDR2 sequences are KGHDR and SFDVKD. The CDR3 sequence is 17 residues long. Unmatched junction bases numbered 5, after V lost 1 base and J lost 4 bases. The CDR3 is CATSDFRTSGDPDTQYF. The CDR3 DNA sequence: TGTGCCACCAGTGATTTCCGGACTAGCGGGGATCCAGATACGCAGTATTTT.

This clonotype occurred a few times. This chain uses TRBV6-5 with TRBJ2-6; perhaps TRBD2 as D (6 bases). V dropped 4 bases and J dropped 2 bases, with 9 bases sitting between them. In germline, CDR1 is MNHEY, CDR2 SVGAGI. The CDR3 runs 15 residues. The CDR3 is CASSSAGAGANVLTF. The CDR3 bases are TGTGCCAGCAGTTCAGCGGGCGCTGGGGCCAACGTCCTGACTTTC.

This clonotype was found many times. J is TRBJ2-2 and V is TRBV20-1; TRBD2 matches at 8 bases. The germline gives CDR1 DFQATT, CDR2 SNEGSKA (reference sequence). This CDR3 is 15 amino acids long. With V trimmed by 1 base and J by 7 bases, 8 bases remained unmatched. DNA for the CDR3: TGCAGTGCTAGAGCTACTAGCGGCGGGCTCGGGGAGCTGTTTTTT. Its translation: CSARATSGGLGELFF.

This chain joins TRBV20-1 and TRBJ1-2, with a possible D match to TRBD1 (6 bases). Germline loops: CDR1 DFQATT, CDR2 SNEGSKA (reference sequence). The CDR3 loop spans 13 amino acids. V gave up 6 bases and J gave up 1 base, with 12 bases separating them. CDR3: CSASLDSNYGYTF. The CDR3 nucleotides read TGCAGTGCCTCCCTGGACAGTAACTATGGCTACACCTTC.

This clonotype was observed once. Sequence at one end of the junction differs from germline and may be a read error. The V gene is TRBV30, the J gene TRBJ1-3, with a possible D match to TRBD1 (6 bases). Germline V CDR1 and CDR2: GTSNPN, SVGIG (reference sequence). The CDR3 is 14 amino acids. The CDR3 sequence: CAYDTGLSGDTIFF. In nucleotides, the CDR3 is TGTGCCTATGATACAGGGCTCTCTGGAGACACCATATTTTTT.

For this clonotype: A junction boundary mismatches the germline segment, possibly from a read error. This chain joins TRBV12-3 or TRBV12-4 and TRBJ2-3; no firm D call. This CDR3 is 13 amino acids long. CDR3 sequence (DNA): TGTGCCAGCACTTCCGTTAGCACAGATACGCAGTATTTC. Translating it yields CASTSVSTDTQYF.

As for this clonotype: Just one base apart from a much larger clone, this may be a read error. V gene TRBV4-1 combines with J gene TRBJ1-2; D gene uncertain. This CDR3 spans 15 amino acids. Germline V CDR1 and CDR2: MGHRA, YSYEKL. This CDR3 is CASTNRYLSGGGYNF. The DNA of the CDR3 is TGCGCCAGCACTAACCGATACCTCTCGGGTGGTGGCTACAACTTC.